The rows below give T cell receptor beta chains drawn from one sample of a study of cytomegalovirus exposure and HLA in healthy donors. The table came from immunoSEQ multiplex PCR; TCRdb's copy has only in-frame clones and leaves some out. The sample has 120,000 or so clones; about 83% are singletons. The source material was PBMCs. The receptor source for this set is a woman aged 35 to 49 in good health and CMV-seropositive. Both conserved end residues are part of each CDR3. The D gene is left open where the match is weak. Not every row has a clone size; where given, it reads once, few, many or a size class.

v_call	j_call	clone_size	d_call	cdr3_aa	cdr3_nt
TRBV5-4	TRBJ2-5	.	TRBD2	CASSLVAGGQETQYF	TGTGCCAGCAGCTTGGTAGCGGGAGGCCAAGAGACCCAGTACTTC
TRBV25-1	TRBJ2-7	.	.	CASSELGQGLYEQYF	TGTGCCAGCAGTGAATTGGGTCAGGGCCTCTACGAGCAGTACTTC
TRBV9	TRBJ1-4	.	.	CASSVHKATNEKLFF	TGTGCCAGCAGCGTCCACAAAGCAACTAATGAAAAACTGTTTTTT
TRBV19	TRBJ2-5	few	.	CASSTGETQYF	TGTGCCAGTAGTACAGGGGAGACCCAGTACTTC
TRBV4-2	TRBJ1-5	.	.	CASSRDGGRAQHF	TGTGCCAGCAGCCGCGACGGAGGGCGGGCCCAGCATTTT
TRBV4-1	TRBJ2-7	.	.	CASSQGQGGTYEQYF	TGCGCCAGCAGCCAAGGACAAGGGGGAACCTACGAGCAGTACTTC
TRBV6-1	TRBJ1-2	few	.	CASKRQAVDGYTF	TGTGCCAGCAAGAGACAGGCCGTGGATGGCTACACCTTC
TRBV7-9	TRBJ1-5	.	.	CSSSSIGGPQHF	TGTTCCAGCAGCTCCATAGGGGGGCCCCAGCATTTT
TRBV19	TRBJ2-2	.	TRBD1	CASRGDRDTGELFF	TGTGCCAGTAGAGGGGACAGGGACACCGGGGAGCTGTTTTTT
TRBV28	TRBJ1-1	.	TRBD1	CASSDDRGRNTEAFF	TGTGCCAGCAGTGATGACAGGGGGCGGAACACTGAAGCTTTCTTT